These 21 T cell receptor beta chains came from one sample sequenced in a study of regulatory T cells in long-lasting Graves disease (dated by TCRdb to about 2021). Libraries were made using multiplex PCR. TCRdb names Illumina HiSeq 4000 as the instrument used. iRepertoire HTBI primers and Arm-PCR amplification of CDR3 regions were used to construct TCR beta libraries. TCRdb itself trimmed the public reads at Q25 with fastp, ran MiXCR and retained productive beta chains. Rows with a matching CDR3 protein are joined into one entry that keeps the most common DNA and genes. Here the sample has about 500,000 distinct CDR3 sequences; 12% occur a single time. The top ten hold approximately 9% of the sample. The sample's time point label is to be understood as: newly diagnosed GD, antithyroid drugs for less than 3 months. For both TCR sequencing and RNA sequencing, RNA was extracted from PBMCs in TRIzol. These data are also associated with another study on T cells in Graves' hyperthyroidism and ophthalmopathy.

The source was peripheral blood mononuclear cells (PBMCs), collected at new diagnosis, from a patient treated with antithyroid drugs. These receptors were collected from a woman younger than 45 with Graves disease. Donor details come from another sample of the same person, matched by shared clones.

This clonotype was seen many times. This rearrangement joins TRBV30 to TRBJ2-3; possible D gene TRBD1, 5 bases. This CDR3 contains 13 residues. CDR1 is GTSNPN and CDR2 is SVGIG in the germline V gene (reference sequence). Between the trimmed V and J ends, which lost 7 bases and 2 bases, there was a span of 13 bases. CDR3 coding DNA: TGTGCCTCCTTGGACACGAACACAGATACGCAGTATTTT. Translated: CASLDTNTDTQYF.

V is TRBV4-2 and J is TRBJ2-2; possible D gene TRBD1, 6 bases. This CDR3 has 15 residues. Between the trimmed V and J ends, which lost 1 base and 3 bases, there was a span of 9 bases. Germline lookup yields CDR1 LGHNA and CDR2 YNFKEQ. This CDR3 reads CASSQGAGDTGELFF. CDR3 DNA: TGTGCCAGCAGCCAAGGGGCAGGGGACACCGGGGAGCTGTTTTTT.

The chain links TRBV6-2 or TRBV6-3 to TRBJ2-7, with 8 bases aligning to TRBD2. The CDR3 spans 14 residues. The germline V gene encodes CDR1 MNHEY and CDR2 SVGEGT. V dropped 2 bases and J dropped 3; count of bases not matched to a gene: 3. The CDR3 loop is CASSYQTSGYEQYF. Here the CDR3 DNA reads TGTGCCAGCAGTTACCAAACTAGCGGCTACGAGCAGTACTTC.

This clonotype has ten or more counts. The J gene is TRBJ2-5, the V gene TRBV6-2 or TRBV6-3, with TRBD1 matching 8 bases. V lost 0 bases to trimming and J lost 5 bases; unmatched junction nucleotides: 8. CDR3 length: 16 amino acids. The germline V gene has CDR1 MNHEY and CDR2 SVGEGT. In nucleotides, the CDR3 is TGTGCCAGCAGTTACTCGAAGCAGGGGGCTTATGAGACCCAGTACTTC. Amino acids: CASSYSKQGAYETQYF.

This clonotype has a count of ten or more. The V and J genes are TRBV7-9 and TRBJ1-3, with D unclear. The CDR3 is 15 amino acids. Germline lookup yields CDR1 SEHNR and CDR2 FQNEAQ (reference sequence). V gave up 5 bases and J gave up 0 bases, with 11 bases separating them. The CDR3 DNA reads TGTGCCAGCAGCCCCTTCGGTTCCTCTGGAAACACCATATATTTT. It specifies CASSPFGSSGNTIYF. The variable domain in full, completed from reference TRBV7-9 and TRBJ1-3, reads DTGVSQNPRHKITKRGQNVTFRCDPISEHNRLYWYRQTLGQGPEFLTYFQNEAQLEKSRLLSDRFSAERPKGSFSTLEIQRTEQGDSAMYLCASSPFGSSGNTIYFGEGSWLTVV.

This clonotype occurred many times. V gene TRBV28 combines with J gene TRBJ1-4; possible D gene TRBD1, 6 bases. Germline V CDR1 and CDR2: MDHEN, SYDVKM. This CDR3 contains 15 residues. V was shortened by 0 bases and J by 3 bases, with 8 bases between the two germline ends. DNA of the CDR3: TGTGCCAGCAGTTTATGGACAGGTTCTAATGAAAAACTGTTTTTT. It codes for CASSLWTGSNEKLFF.

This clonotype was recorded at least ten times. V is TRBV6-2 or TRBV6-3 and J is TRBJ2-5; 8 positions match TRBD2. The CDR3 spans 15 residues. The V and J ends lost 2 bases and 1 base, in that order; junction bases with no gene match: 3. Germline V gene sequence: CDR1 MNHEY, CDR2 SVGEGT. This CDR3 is CASSYIGTSQETQYF. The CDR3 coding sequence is TGTGCCAGCAGTTACATCGGGACTAGCCAAGAGACCCAGTACTTC.

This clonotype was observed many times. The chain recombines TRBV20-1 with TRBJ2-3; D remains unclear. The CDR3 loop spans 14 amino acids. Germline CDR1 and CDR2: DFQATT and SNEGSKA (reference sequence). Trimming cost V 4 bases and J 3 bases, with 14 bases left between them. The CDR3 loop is CSATRYYRTDTQYF. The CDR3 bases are TGCAGTGCTACACGCTACTATAGGACAGATACGCAGTATTTT.

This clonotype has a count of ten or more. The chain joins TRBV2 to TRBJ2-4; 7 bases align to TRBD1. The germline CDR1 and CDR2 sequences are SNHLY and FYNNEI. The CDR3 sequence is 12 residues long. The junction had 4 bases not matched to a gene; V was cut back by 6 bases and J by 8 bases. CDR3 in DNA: TGTGCCAGCAGAGGGACAGTAGACATTCAGTACTTC. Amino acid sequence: CASRGTVDIQYF.

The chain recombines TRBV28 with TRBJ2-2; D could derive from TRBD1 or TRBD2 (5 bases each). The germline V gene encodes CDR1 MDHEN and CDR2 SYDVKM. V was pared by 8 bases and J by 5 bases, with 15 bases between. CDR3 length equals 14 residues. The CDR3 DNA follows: TGTGCCAGCCGGCCGCCAGGGAGTACCGGGGAGCTGTTTTTT. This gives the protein CASRPPGSTGELFF.

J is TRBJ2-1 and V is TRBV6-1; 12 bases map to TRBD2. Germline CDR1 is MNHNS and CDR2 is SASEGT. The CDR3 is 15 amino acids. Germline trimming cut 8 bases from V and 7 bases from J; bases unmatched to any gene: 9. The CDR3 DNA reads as TGTGCCAGCTGGGCTAGCGGGAGGGCCCAGAATGAGCAGTTCTTC. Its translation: CASWASGRAQNEQFF.

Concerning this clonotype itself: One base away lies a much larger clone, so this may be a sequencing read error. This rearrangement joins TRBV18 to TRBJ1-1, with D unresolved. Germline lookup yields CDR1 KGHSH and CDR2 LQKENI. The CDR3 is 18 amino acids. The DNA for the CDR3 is TGTGCCATCTCACCACTGGCAGGTCCCGCTGGTGGAAACACTGAAGCTTTCTTT. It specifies CAISPLAGPAGGNTEAFF.

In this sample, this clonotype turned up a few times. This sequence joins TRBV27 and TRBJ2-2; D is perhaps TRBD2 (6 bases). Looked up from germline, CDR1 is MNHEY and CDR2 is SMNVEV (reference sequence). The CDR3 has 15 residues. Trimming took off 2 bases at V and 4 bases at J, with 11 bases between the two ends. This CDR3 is CASSLQRTITGELFF. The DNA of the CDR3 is TGTGCCAGCAGTTTACAAAGGACTATCACCGGGGAGCTGTTTTTT.

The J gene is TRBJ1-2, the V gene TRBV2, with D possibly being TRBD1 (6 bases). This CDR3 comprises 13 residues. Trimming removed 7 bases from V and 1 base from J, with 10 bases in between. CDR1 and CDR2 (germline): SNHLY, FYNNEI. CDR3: CASNRDVNYGYTF. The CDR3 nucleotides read TGTGCCAGCAACAGGGATGTTAACTATGGCTACACCTTC.

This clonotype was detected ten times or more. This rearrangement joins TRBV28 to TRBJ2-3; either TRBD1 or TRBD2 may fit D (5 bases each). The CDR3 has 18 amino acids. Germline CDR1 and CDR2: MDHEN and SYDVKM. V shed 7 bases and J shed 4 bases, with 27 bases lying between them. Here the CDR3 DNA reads TGTGCCAGCACCGCCCTCGGGGTCCAATTCTTGACAGCAGATACGCAGTATTTT. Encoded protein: CASTALGVQFLTADTQYF.

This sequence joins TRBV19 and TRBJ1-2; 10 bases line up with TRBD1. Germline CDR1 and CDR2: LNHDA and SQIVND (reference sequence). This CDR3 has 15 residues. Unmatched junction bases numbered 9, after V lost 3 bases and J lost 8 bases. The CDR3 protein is CASSIKTGGSGGYTF. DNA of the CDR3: TGTGCCAGTAGTATTAAGACAGGGGGCTCGGGAGGCTACACCTTC.

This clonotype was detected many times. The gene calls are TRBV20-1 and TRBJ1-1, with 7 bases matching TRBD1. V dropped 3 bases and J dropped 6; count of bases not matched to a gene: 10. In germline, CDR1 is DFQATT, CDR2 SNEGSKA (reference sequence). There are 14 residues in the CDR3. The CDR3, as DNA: TGCAGTGCTAGTTGGTGGCAGGGGGAGGCTGAAGCTTTCTTT. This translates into CSASWWQGEAEAFF.

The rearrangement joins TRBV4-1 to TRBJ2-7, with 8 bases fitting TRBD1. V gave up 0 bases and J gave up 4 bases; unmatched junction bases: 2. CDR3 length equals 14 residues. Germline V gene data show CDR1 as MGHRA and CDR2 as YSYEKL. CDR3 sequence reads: CASSQDTGGYEQYF. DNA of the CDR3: TGCGCCAGCAGCCAAGATACAGGGGGTTACGAGCAGTACTTC.

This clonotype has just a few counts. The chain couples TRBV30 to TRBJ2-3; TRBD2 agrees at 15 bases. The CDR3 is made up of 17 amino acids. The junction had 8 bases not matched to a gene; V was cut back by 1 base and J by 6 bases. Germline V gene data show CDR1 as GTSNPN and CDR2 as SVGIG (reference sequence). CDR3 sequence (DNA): TGTGCCTGGAGTGCAAAGGGACTAGCGGGAGGATTTGATACGCAGTATTTT. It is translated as CAWSAKGLAGGFDTQYF.

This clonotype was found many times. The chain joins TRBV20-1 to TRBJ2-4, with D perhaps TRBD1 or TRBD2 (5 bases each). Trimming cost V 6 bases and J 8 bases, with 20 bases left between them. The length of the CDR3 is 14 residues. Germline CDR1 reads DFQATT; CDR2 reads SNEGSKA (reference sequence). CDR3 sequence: CSARQTDPGDIQYF. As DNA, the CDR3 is TGCAGTGCCCGACAGACAGACCCCGGGGACATTCAGTACTTC.

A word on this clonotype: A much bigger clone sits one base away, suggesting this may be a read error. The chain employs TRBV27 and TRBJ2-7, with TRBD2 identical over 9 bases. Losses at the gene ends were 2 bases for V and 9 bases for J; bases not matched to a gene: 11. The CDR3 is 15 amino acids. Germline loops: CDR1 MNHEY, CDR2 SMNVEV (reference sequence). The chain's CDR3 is CASSLGGRAPGGQYF. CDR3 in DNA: TGTGCCAGCAGTTTAGGCGGGAGGGCCCCGGGGGGGCAGTACTTC.